The 24 T cell receptor beta chains below come from one sample, sequenced in a study of CD8 T cells in ankylosing spondylitis. TCRdb recomputed calls from the 5' RACE reads with MiXCR, one row per CDR3 protein. The table has around 300,000 distinct CDR3 sequences, about 20% seen once. Specimen: blood, either unsorted or a sorted T cell fraction (not recorded which). Receptors originate from a female donor with ankylosing spondylitis or in good health (not recorded which).

In its sample, this clonotype was seen a few times. The rearrangement uses TRBV5-6 and TRBJ2-1; D perhaps matches TRBD1 (5 bases). V lost 3 bases, J lost 1 base, and 23 bases lay in between. Germline V CDR1 and CDR2: SGHDT, YYEEEE. The CDR3 has 19 amino acids. In DNA, the CDR3 is TGTGCCAGCAGCTCGACAGTTGCCGAAACCCTCAAATCCTACAATGAGCAGTTCTTC. Protein sequence: CASSSTVAETLKSYNEQFF.

The chain links TRBV11-3 to TRBJ2-5; D may be TRBD2 (6 bases). This CDR3 spans 15 amino acids. Trimming took 4 bases from V and 1 from J, leaving 13 bases between them. CDR1 and CDR2 from the germline V gene are SGHNT and YENEEA. CDR3 in amino acids: CASSSSGRFQETQYF. The CDR3, as DNA: TGTGCCAGCAGCTCCTCGGGGAGGTTCCAAGAGACCCAGTACTTC.

This clonotype has a count of ten or more. The CDR3, as DNA: TGTGCCAGCAGTAATACAGGCTACGAGCAGTACTTC. Protein sequence: CASSNTGYEQYF. This rearrangement joins TRBV12-3 or TRBV12-4 to TRBJ2-7, with a weak D call TRBD1 (5 bases). Trimming stripped 5 bases from V and 3 bases from J, with 8 bases between. The CDR3 loop spans 12 amino acids.

This clonotype has a handful of counts. The chain joins TRBV29-1 to TRBJ2-7; D is uncertain. This CDR3 has 11 residues. Per germline, CDR1 SQVTM and CDR2 ANQGSEA. The V end was cut by 7 bases, the J end by 5 bases, with 12 bases between. The DNA of the CDR3 is TGCAGCGCCTGGGTTGTCCACGAGCAGTACTTC. Residues: CSAWVVHEQYF.

Only a few counts were recorded for this clonotype. V and J are TRBV12-3 or TRBV12-4 and TRBJ1-6, with 10 bases fitting TRBD1. V lost 5 bases, J lost 5 bases, and 9 bases stayed unmatched. The CDR3 loop spans 17 amino acids. CDR3 bases: TGTGCCAGCAGTCCGCACCTTGGACAGGGGGATAATTCACCCCTCCACTTT. Protein: CASSPHLGQGDNSPLHF.

This clonotype showed up just a few times. V usage is TRBV6-6 and J usage is TRBJ2-3; 8 bases align to TRBD2. The CDR3 contains 13 residues. The germline V gene encodes CDR1 MNHNY and CDR2 SVGAGI (reference sequence). Trimming at V came to 11 bases and at J to 2 bases, leaving 6 bases not matched to a gene. In DNA form, the CDR3 reads TGTGCCGGCTCTAGCGGGCTCACAGATACGCAGTATTTT. Translated, it gives CAGSSGLTDTQYF.

The chain recombines TRBV29-1 with TRBJ1-4, with D uncertain. The CDR3 has 13 amino acids. V was pared by 4 bases and J by 3 bases, with 9 bases between. Germline V gives CDR1 SQVTM, CDR2 ANQGSEA. In DNA form, the CDR3 reads TGCAGCGTTGGCGCCAGCTCTAATGAAAAACTGTTTTTT. It encodes CSVGASSNEKLFF.

In this sample, this clonotype turned up a few times. CDR3 protein: CASSPGGYVGRTAGKQFF. Written as DNA, the CDR3 is TGTGCCAGCAGCCCAGGGGGATACGTCGGGAGAACGGCTGGCAAGCAGTTCTTC. The rearrangement uses TRBV11-1 and TRBJ2-1; a weak D match, TRBD1 (7 bases). The germline gives CDR1 SGHAT, CDR2 FQDESV (reference sequence). This CDR3 is 18 amino acids long. Trimming pared 5 bases from V and 11 bases from J, leaving 31 bases between.

The chain links TRBV28 to TRBJ1-1, with D hard to call. Trimming removed 8 bases at V and 4 bases at J, with 14 bases between. Germline loops: CDR1 MDHEN, CDR2 SYDVKM. CDR3 size: 13 residues. The CDR3 coding sequence is TGTGCCAGCCTTCGGAGGCTCCCCACTGAAGCTTTCTTT. Translation: CASLRRLPTEAFF. Based on the CDR3 plus reference TRBV28 and TRBJ1-1, the full variable domain is DVKVTQSSRYLVKRTGEKVFLECVQDMDHENMFWYRQDPGLGLRLIYFSYDVKMKEKGDIPEGYSVSREKKERFSLILESASTNQTSMYLCASLRRLPTEAFFGQGTRLTVV.

The chain recombines TRBV3-1 with TRBJ2-1; a weak D match, TRBD1 (5 bases). Germline V lookup: CDR1 LGHDT, CDR2 YNNKEL (reference sequence). Trimming left V 0 bases short and J 6 bases short, with 9 bases between. The CDR3 contains 14 residues. The CDR3 reads CASSQDWGPNEQFF. The CDR3 coding sequence is TGTGCCAGCAGCCAAGATTGGGGCCCCAATGAGCAGTTCTTC.

Here the CDR3 DNA reads TGTGCCAGCAGTTCCCCCGACAGGGGTTGGTACGAGCAGTACTTC. Its translation is CASSSPDRGWYEQYF. The chain carries TRBV6-5 and TRBJ2-7; 8 bases align to TRBD1. The CDR3 is 15 residues long. Germline V gene data show CDR1 as MNHEY and CDR2 as SVGAGI. Germline trimming cut 4 bases from V and 4 bases from J; bases unmatched to any gene: 9.

This clonotype has just a few counts. The J gene is TRBJ2-3, the V gene TRBV7-2, with D hard to call. Germline CDR1 reads SGHTA; CDR2 reads FQGNSA. The CDR3 runs to 12 residues. V gave up 5 bases and J gave up 8 bases, with 11 bases separating them. CDR3 sequence: CASSPEDGTQYF. The CDR3 coding sequence is TGTGCCAGCAGCCCAGAGGATGGTACGCAGTATTTT.

This clonotype appeared a few times. This chain uses TRBV10-3 with TRBJ2-7; perhaps TRBD1 as D (7 bases). This CDR3 is 13 amino acids long. In germline, CDR1 is ENHRY, CDR2 SYGVKD. V was clipped by 6 bases and J by 2 bases, with 11 bases between them. The CDR3 DNA reads TGTGCCATCAGAGCAGGGGGGACCTACGAGCAGTACTTC. Translated: CAIRAGGTYEQYF.

This chain uses TRBV12-3 or TRBV12-4 with TRBJ1-5; tentatively, D is TRBD1 (5 bases). Trimming shortened V by 6 bases and J by 2 bases, and 14 bases separated the two germline ends. This CDR3 has 15 amino acids. This chain's CDR3 is CASSPRGDGNQPQHF. As DNA, the CDR3 is TGTGCCAGCAGCCCGCGAGGGGACGGCAATCAGCCCCAGCATTTT.

This chain links TRBV7-8 with TRBJ2-1; D assignment may be TRBD1 or TRBD2 (5 bases each). This CDR3 contains 14 residues. CDR1 is SGHVS and CDR2 is FQNEAQ in the germline V gene. V lost 5 bases and J 10 bases, leaving 18 bases between the germline ends. The CDR3 sequence: CASSIRLGVREQFF. CDR3 sequence (DNA): TGTGCCAGCAGCATCAGGTTGGGGGTCAGGGAGCAGTTCTTC. Variable domain in full (rest from reference TRBV7-8 and TRBJ2-1): GAGVSQSPRYKVAKRGQDVALRCDPISGHVSLFWYQQALGQGPEFLTYFQNEAQLDKSGLPSDRFFAERPEGSVSTLKIQRTQQEDSAVYLCASSIRLGVREQFFGPGTRLTVL.

Ten or more counts support this clonotype. The J gene is TRBJ2-3, the V gene TRBV12-3 or TRBV12-4, with 13 bases aligning to TRBD2. The CDR3 spans 21 residues. V trimming: 1 base; J trimming: 5 bases; junction bases outside the gene matches: 18. CDR3 residues: CASSLEGAIRLAGGMVDTQYF. The CDR3 region has the DNA TGTGCCAGCAGTTTAGAGGGGGCTATAAGACTAGCGGGAGGCATGGTAGATACGCAGTATTTT.

This clonotype has a count of ten or more. This sequence joins TRBV20-1 and TRBJ2-7; TRBD2 matches 7 bases. Germline loops: CDR1 DFQATT, CDR2 SNEGSKA (reference sequence). The CDR3 totals 14 residues. V lost 6 bases to trimming and J lost 0 bases; unmatched junction nucleotides: 8. CDR3 DNA sequence: TGCAGTGCAAATCCTAGCGGCCCCTCCTACGAGCAGTACTTC. As protein: CSANPSGPSYEQYF.

The chain joins TRBV7-9 to TRBJ2-3; D is possibly TRBD2 (5 bases). Per the germline V gene, CDR1 is SEHNR and CDR2 is FQNEAQ (reference sequence). This CDR3 spans 13 amino acids. The V gene lost 7 bases and the J gene lost 2 bases, with 10 bases spanning the gap. CDR3 DNA sequence: TGTGCCAGCACTCAACTAGTCACAGATACGCAGTATTTT. Its translation is CASTQLVTDTQYF.

This clonotype has a count of ten or more. The V call is TRBV7-2, the J call TRBJ2-3; D is ambiguous. This CDR3 has 12 amino acids. The germline gives CDR1 SGHTA, CDR2 FQGNSA. V dropped 5 bases and J dropped 6 bases, with 9 bases sitting between them. CDR3 region: CASSSTTDTQYF. CDR3 bases: TGTGCCAGCAGCAGCACGACGGATACGCAGTATTTT. Together with reference TRBV7-2 and TRBJ2-3, the CDR3 gives the full variable domain: GAGVSQSPSNKVTEKGKDVELRCDPISGHTALYWYRQSLGQGLEFLIYFQGNSAPDKSGLPSDRFSAERTGGSVSTLTIQRTQQEDSAVYLCASSSTTDTQYFGPGTRLTVL.

The chain employs TRBV5-1 and TRBJ2-1; 9 bases map to TRBD1. CDR1 and CDR2 from the germline V gene are SGHRS and YFSETQ. V shed 7 bases, J shed 7 bases, and the junction held 6 bases outside the gene matches. This CDR3 is 13 amino acids long. CDR3 DNA: TGCGCCAGCGGACCGACAGGGGGGAATGAGCAGTTCTTC. It encodes CASGPTGGNEQFF. The variable domain in full, completed from reference TRBV5-1 and TRBJ2-1, reads KAGVTQTPRYLIKTRGQQVTLSCSPISGHRSVSWYQQTPGQGLQFLFEYFSETQRNKGNFPGRFSGRQFSNSRSEMNVSTLELGDSALYLCASGPTGGNEQFFGPGTRLTVL.

The chain couples TRBV12-3 or TRBV12-4 to TRBJ1-2; D is perhaps TRBD1 (5 bases). The CDR3 loop spans 14 amino acids. The V end was cut by 3 bases, the J end by 6 bases, with 14 bases between. The CDR3 DNA sequence: TGTGCCAGCAGTTTGGGGCAGGATCGAGATGGCTACACCTTC. As protein: CASSLGQDRDGYTF.

The chain employs TRBV3-1 and TRBJ1-2, with D perhaps TRBD1 (6 bases). This CDR3 has 15 amino acids. The germline V and J ends were trimmed by 3 bases and 8 bases, with 19 bases remaining between them. The germline gives CDR1 LGHDT, CDR2 YNNKEL (reference sequence). CDR3 bases: TGTGCCAGCAGCCACCTAAACCGGGACACCGGGGGCTACACCTTC. Amino acids: CASSHLNRDTGGYTF.

The chain couples TRBV6-2 or TRBV6-3 to TRBJ2-1; D is possibly TRBD1 or TRBD2 (5 bases each). The V end was cut by 6 bases, the J end by 0 bases, with 12 bases between. There are 15 residues in the CDR3. CDR1 is MNHEY and CDR2 is SVGEGT in the germline V gene. The CDR3 loop reads CASRQLGASYNEQFF. Written as DNA, the CDR3 is TGTGCCAGCAGACAACTAGGGGCCTCCTACAATGAGCAGTTCTTC.

The V call is TRBV4-3, the J call TRBJ2-3, with 7 bases aligning to TRBD1. Germline assignment: CDR1 LGHNA and CDR2 YSLEER. This CDR3 comprises 15 residues. With V trimmed by 4 bases and J by 3 bases, 7 bases remained unmatched. CDR3 sequence reads: CASSREGAPTDTQYF. As DNA, the CDR3 is TGCGCCAGCAGCCGAGAGGGGGCCCCTACAGATACGCAGTATTTT.